Each of the 6 T cell receptor beta chains below was sequenced from the same sample in a study of identical twins (dated by TCRdb to about 2016). The library was produced with 5' RACE. TCRdb names Illumina HiSeq 2000 as the instrument used. TCRdb handled the public reads itself, with Q25 trimming in fastp and clone calling in MiXCR, and kept productive beta chains. Entries are consolidated by CDR3 protein sequence, retaining the most common genes and DNA. In this sample the table shows a few hundred thousand distinct CDR3 sequences, approximately 17% of which occur a single time. In total, the top ten clones hold approximately 12% of the sample. Material: naive T cells sorted from blood. The cell subset or site label here, explained by the study, means: cells isolated with a human naive T-cell isolation kit. Receptor source: a man aged 50 or older in good health.

This clonotype occurred many times. V is TRBV20-1 and J is TRBJ2-3, with a weak D call TRBD2 (5 bases). From germline, CDR1 is DFQATT and CDR2 SNEGSKA (reference sequence). There are 13 residues in the CDR3. CDR3 region: CRGTRLSADTQYF. Written as DNA, the CDR3 is TGCAGGGGAACTAGATTATCAGCAGATACGCAGTATTTT.

This clonotype showed up many times. CDR3 loop: CASSLSPRQKMNTEAFF. CDR3 bases: TGTGCCAGCAGCCTCAGCCCGAGACAGAAAATGAACACTGAAGCTTTCTTT. The chain has TRBV9 and TRBJ1-1; D is perhaps TRBD1 (5 bases). There are 17 residues in the CDR3. V lost 4 bases and J lost 0, with 19 bases in between. Looked up from germline, CDR1 is SGDLS and CDR2 is YYNGEE.

The chain carries TRBV25-1 and TRBJ1-5, with D unclear. V dropped 6 bases and J dropped 3 bases, with 12 bases sitting between them. The CDR3 covers 14 residues. Per germline, CDR1 MGHDK and CDR2 SYGVNS. The DNA of the CDR3 is TGTGCCAGCAGGGGAGGTAGCTCCAATCAGCCCCAGCATTTT. This gives the protein CASRGGSSNQPQHF.

The rearrangement joins TRBV20-1 to TRBJ2-1; D possibly corresponds to TRBD1 (6 bases). CDR1 is DFQATT and CDR2 is SNEGSKA in the germline V gene (reference sequence). V was shortened by 3 bases and J by 4 bases, with 13 bases between the two germline ends. CDR3 length: 14 residues. The CDR3 bases are TGCAGTGCTAGTTCTCGGACAGCTTACAATGAGCAGTTCTTC. Residues: CSASSRTAYNEQFF.

The rearrangement joins TRBV5-1 to TRBJ2-5; no firm D call. There are 13 residues in the CDR3. Trimming pared 1 base from V and 2 bases from J, leaving 6 bases between. The germline V gene has CDR1 SGHRS and CDR2 YFSETQ. The CDR3 spells CASSLFSQETQYF. The CDR3 DNA follows: TGCGCCAGCAGCTTGTTCAGTCAAGAGACCCAGTACTTC.

This clonotype was seen a handful of times. The rearrangement joins TRBV7-9 to TRBJ2-4; D might be TRBD2 (6 bases). This CDR3 has 16 amino acids. The V end lost 0 bases, the J end lost 1 base, and 10 bases lay between the germline ends. Per the germline V gene, CDR1 is SEHNR and CDR2 is FQNEAQ (reference sequence). The CDR3 DNA is TGTGCCAGCAGCTTAGCCGGGGGAAGGGCCAAAAACATTCAGTACTTC. Residues: CASSLAGGRAKNIQYF.